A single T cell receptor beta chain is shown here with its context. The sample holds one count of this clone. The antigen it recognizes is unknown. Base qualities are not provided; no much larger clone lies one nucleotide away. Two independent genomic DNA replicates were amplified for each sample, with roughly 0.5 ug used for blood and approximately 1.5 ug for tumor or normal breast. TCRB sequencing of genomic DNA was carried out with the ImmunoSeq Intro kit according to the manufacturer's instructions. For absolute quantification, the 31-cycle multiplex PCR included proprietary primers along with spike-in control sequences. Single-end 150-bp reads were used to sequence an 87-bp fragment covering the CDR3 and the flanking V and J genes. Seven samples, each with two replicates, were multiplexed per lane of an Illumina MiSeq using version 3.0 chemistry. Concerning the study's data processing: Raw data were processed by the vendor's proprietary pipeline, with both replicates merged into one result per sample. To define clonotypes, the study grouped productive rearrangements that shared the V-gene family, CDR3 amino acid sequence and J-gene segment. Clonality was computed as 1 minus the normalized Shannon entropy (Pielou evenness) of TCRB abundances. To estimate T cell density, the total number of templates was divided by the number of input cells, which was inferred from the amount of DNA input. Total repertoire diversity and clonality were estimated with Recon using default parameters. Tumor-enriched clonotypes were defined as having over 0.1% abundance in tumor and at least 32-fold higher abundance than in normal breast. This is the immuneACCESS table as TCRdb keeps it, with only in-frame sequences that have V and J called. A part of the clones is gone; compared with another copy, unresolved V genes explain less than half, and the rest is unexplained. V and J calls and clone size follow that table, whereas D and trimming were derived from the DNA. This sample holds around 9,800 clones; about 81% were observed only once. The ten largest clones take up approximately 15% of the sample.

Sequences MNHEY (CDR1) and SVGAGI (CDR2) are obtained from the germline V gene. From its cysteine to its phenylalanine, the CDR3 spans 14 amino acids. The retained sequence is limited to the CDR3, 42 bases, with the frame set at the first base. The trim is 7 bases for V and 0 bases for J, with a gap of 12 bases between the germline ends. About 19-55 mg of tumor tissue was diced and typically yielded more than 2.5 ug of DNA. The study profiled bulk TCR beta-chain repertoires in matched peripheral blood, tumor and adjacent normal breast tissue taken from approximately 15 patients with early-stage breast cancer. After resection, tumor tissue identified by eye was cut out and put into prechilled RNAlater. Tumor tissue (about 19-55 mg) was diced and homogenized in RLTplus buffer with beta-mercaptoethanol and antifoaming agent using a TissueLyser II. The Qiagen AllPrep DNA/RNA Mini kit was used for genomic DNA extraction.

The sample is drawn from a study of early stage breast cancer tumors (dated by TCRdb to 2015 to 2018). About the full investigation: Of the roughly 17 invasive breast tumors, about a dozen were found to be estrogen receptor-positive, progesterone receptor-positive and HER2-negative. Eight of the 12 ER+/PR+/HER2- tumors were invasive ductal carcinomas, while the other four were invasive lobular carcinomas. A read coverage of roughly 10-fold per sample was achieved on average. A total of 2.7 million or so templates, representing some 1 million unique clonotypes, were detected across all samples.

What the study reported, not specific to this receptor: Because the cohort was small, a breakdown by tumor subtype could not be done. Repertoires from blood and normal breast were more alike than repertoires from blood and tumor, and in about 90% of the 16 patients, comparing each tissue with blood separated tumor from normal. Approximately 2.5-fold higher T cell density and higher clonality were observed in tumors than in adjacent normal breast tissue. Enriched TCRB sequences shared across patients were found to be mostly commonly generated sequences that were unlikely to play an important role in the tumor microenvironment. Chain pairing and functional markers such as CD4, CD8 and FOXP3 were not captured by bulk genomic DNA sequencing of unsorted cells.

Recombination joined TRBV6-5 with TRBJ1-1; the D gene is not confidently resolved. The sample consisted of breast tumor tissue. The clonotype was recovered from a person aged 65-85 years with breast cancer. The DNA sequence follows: TGTGCCAGCACCCGGGATTTTATGAACACTGAAGCTTTCTTT. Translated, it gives CASTRDFMNTEAFF.